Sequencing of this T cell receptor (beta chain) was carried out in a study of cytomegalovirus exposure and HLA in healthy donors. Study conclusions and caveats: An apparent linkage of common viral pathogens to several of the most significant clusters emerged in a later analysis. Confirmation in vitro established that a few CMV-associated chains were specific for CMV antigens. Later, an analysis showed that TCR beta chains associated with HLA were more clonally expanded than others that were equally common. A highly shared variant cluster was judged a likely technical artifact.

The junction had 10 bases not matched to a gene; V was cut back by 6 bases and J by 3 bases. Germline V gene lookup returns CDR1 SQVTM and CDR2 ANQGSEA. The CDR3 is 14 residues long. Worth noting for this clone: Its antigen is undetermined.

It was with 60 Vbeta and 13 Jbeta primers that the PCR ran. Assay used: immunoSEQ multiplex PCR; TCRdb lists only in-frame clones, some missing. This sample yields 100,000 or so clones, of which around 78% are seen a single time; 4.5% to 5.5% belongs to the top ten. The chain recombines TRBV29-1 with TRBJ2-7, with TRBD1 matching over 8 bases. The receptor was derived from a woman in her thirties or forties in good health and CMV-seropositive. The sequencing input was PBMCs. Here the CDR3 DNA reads TGCAGCGTCGAGACCGGGACAGGAGACTACGAGCAGTACTTC. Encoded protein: CSVETGTGDYEQYF.